Listed here is a single T cell receptor beta chain. The target antigen is unknown. The data are from a study of cytomegalovirus exposure and HLA in healthy donors. Study information: Prior work identified under 130 million unique TCR beta sequences in 150 million to 200 million T cells. Broader study findings: Analysis was carried out at a later point, and it linked a missense DCLRE1C variant to TCR beta V- and J-gene trimming. Accurate prediction of HLA-A and HLA-B alleles (for most subjects) was reportedly achieved from TCR beta sequences.

V lost 5 bases to trimming and J lost 5 bases; unmatched junction nucleotides: 7. The CDR3 extends over 14 amino acids. CDR1 and CDR2 from the germline V gene are SGDLS and YYNGEE. Researchers ran the PCR with 60 Vbeta and 13 Jbeta primers. Assay used: immunoSEQ multiplex PCR; TCRdb lists only in-frame clones, some missing. The sample yields around 150,000 clones, about 85% seen once. This receptor was taken from a young man in good health and CMV-seropositive. The chain combines TRBV9 with TRBJ1-2; 9 nucleotides align to TRBD1. Sequenced material: PBMCs. The CDR3 protein is CASSEYGTGYGYTF. DNA for the CDR3: TGTGCCAGCAGTGAGTACGGGACAGGGTATGGCTACACCTTC.